This T cell receptor (beta chain) emerged from a study of radiation and T cells in renal cell carcinoma. CDR3 length: 15 residues. From germline, CDR1 is MNHNY and CDR2 SVGAGI (reference sequence). V was clipped by 5 bases and J by 10 bases; unmatched bases: 9. Repertoires were generated with immunoSEQ multiplex PCR, while TCRdb's copy carries only in-frame clones and drops some. This table holds about 49,000 clones, roughly 83% found once. General study findings and limits: From baseline, blood top tumor clonotypes peaked at 2 weeks post-radiation.

For this clone: Its antigen is as yet unknown.

Time point: baseline pretreatment blood. Treatment specified: 15 Gy SBRT to primary tumor, nephrectomy 4 weeks later. The starting material was blood, obtained from a patient whose treatment included radiotherapy and nephrectomy. The clonotype was recovered from a woman in her sixties or seventies with renal cell carcinoma. The chain couples TRBV6-6 to TRBJ2-1; 12 positions agree with TRBD2. The CDR3 coding sequence is TGTGCCAGCAGTCTCTCTAGCGGGGGGGCGGGGGAGCAGTTCTTC. Residues: CASSLSSGGAGEQFF.